This T cell receptor (beta chain) was identified during a study of T cell changes during pregnancy in multiple sclerosis. Sequencing used immunoSEQ multiplex PCR; TCRdb keeps in-frame clones, though not all of them. The sample comprises tens of thousands of clones, 80% to 95% of which are singletons, and approximately 2.9% rests with the top ten. The CDR3 is made up of 14 amino acids. Trimming took off 6 bases at V and 0 bases at J, with 11 bases between the two ends. Germline V gene sequence: CDR1 LNHDA, CDR2 SQIVND (reference sequence). This TCR was sampled from a female donor with multiple sclerosis, enrolled in a pregnancy study. The chain is built from TRBV19 and TRBJ1-2; perhaps TRBD1 as D (5 bases). The specimen comprised CD8+ T cells from peripheral blood mononuclear cells, sampled in the second trimester of pregnancy. CDR3 sequence (DNA): TGTGCCAGTAGCGTAGCAGGGACTAACTATGGCTACACCTTC. It translates to CASSVAGTNYGYTF.